This T cell receptor beta chain was retrieved from a study of glioma-infiltrating T cells. V lost 4 bases and J lost 0, with 12 bases in between. This CDR3 contains 15 residues. Germline V lookup: CDR1 ENHRY, CDR2 SYGVKD. TCR alpha and beta CDR3 regions were amplified from RNA using iRepertoire nested multiplex PCR. TCRdb re-analysed the multiplex PCR reads in MiXCR, keeping a single row per CDR3 protein. Found here are fewer than 500,000 distinct CDR3 sequences, around 38% of them singletons; the top ten hold approximately 12%. This receptor was taken from a human donor with low-grade glioma or glioblastoma, undergoing nonglioma brain surgery, or in good health (not recorded which). The chain carries TRBV10-3 and TRBJ1-2; D unclear. Source material: glioma tissue, nonneoplastic brain tissue, or PBMCs (not recorded which). The CDR3 here is CAISGPGATNYGYTF. CDR3 nucleotides: TGTGCCATCAGTGGGCCGGGAGCTACTAACTATGGCTACACCTTC.